This T cell receptor beta chain was captured in a study of cytomegalovirus exposure and HLA in healthy donors. Study outcomes and limitations: In a later analysis, a genetic analysis reported fewer productive-TCR N-insertions in an Asian-associated ancestry cluster than the cohort average. Generally TCR sequences proved uncommon, though certain public TCRs appeared in numerous donors. In an earlier analysis, most TCR beta V segments were productive about 90% or about 30% of the time. Indistinguishable V segments such as TRBV6-2 and TRBV6-3 were excluded.

V was shortened by 1 base and J by 5 bases, with 12 bases between the two germline ends. The CDR3 spans 16 residues. Germline V lookup: CDR1 LGHNA, CDR2 YSLEER. Points on this clone: What it recognizes is unknown.

Both 60 Vbeta primers and 13 Jbeta primers went into the PCR. The protocol was immunoSEQ multiplex PCR, while the TCRdb copy is restricted to in-frame clones and leaves out a portion. The sample includes around 94,000 clones, less than 90% of them seen just once. The rearrangement links TRBV4-3 to TRBJ2-6; D is perhaps TRBD2 (6 bases). This TCR derives from a middle-aged man in good health and CMV-seronegative. The sequenced sample consisted of PBMCs. The CDR3, as DNA: TGCGCCAGCAGCCAAGTCCTCGGGACTCGGGCCAACGTCCTGACTTTC. The encoded protein is CASSQVLGTRANVLTF.